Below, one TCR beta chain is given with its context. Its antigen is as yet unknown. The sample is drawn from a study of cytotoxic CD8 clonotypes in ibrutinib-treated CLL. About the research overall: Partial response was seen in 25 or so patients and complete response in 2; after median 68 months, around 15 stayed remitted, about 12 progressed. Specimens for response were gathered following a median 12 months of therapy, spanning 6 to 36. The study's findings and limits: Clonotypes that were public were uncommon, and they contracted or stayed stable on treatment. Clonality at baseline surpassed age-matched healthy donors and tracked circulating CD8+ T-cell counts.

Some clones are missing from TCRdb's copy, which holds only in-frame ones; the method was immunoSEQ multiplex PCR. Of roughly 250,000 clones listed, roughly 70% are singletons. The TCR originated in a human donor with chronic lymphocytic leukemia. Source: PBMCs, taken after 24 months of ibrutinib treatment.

This chain's CDR3 is CATGRGTGFPEQYF. The CDR3 DNA is TGTGCCACCGGAAGGGGGACAGGGTTCCCCGAGCAGTACTTC. The chain is built from TRBV15 and TRBJ2-7; TRBD1 agrees at 9 bases. The CDR3 runs to 14 residues. V was clipped by 8 bases and J by 6 bases; unmatched bases: 11. The germline gives CDR1 LNHNV, CDR2 YYDKDF (reference sequence).